This TCR beta chain was captured by sequencing in a study of cytomegalovirus exposure and HLA in healthy donors. Study outcomes and limitations: Indistinguishable V segments such as TRBV6-2 and TRBV6-3 were excluded. Investigators reported 150 to 200 TCR beta chains as tied to cytomegalovirus.

Though nominally healthy at sampling, donors likely had unrecorded immune exposures. Primers included in the PCR were 60 Vbeta and 13 Jbeta primers. Sequencing was performed with immunoSEQ multiplex PCR; in TCRdb, only in-frame clones are kept and a portion is missing. This sample has 90,000 to 140,000 clones; 83% occur once, and the top ten carry about 6.3%. The count of this clone is one. Its antigen is unknown. The V and J ends lost 4 bases and 3 bases respectively, with 16 bases between them. This CDR3 spans 15 amino acids. Germline CDR1 SGHTA, CDR2 FQGNSA. V is TRBV7-2 and J is TRBJ2-7; TRBD1 might be the D (6 bases). Material: PBMCs. This clonotype originated in a man between 18 and 35 years old in good health and CMV-seronegative. The CDR3, as DNA: TGTGCCAGCAGCTCGAGACAGGCGGCGCGCTACGAGCAGTACTTC. This sequence encodes CASSSRQAARYEQYF.